This is a list of T cell receptor beta chains from one sample in a study of T cells in Graves' hyperthyroidism and ophthalmopathy. TCRdb reprocessed the multiplex PCR reads via MiXCR and lists one record per CDR3 protein. The profile shows roughly 510,000 distinct CDR3 sequences, 20% of them singletons. Sequenced input: blood. Receptor source: a man between 18 and 29 years old with Graves' hyperthyroidism. CDR3s include the opening cysteine and the closing phenylalanine or tryptophan. D genes are given only for firm matches. The size field is filled for only some rows; it gives once, few, many or a size class.

TRBJ2-4 TRBV12-3/TRBV12-4 NA many TGTGCCAGCAGTTTGAGTCTTGGGATACTAGCCAAAAACATTCAGTACTTC CASSLSLGILAKNIQYF
TRBJ2-5 TRBV2 NA many TGTGCCAGCTGCTCGTACCAAGAGTCGACCCAGTACTTC CASCSYQESTQYF
TRBJ1-1 TRBV28 NA NA TGTGCCAGCAGGACACTACAGGGCGGCTCTGAAGCTTTCTTT CASRTLQGGSEAFF
TRBJ2-7 TRBV28 NA many TGTGCCAGCATCCGGGTCGGGGCTTACGGCTACGAGCAGTACTTC CASIRVGAYGYEQYF
TRBJ1-1 TRBV29-1 TRBD1 many TGCAGCGAAGGGACAGGGGGTAATCGGGACACTGAAGCTTTCTTT CSEGTGGNRDTEAFF
TRBJ2-7 TRBV4-1 TRBD1 NA TGCGCCAGCAGAAACCCGGGACAGGGAGACTACGAGCAGTACTTC CASRNPGQGDYEQYF
TRBJ2-7 TRBV6-5 NA many TGTGCCAGCCTCGACAGGCGTACCTACGAGCAGTACTTC CASLDRRTYEQYF
TRBJ1-2 TRBV29-1 NA many TGCAGCGTTGTTGGTACGGGGGCAGGTGGTGGCTACACCTTC CSVVGTGAGGGYTF
TRBJ2-7 TRBV28 TRBD1 NA TGTGCCAGCAGTGGACTCGACAGGGGAAGTGATTACGAGCAGTACTTC CASSGLDRGSDYEQYF
TRBJ2-6 TRBV19 NA NA TGTGCCAGTCGGGGGCTCGGGGCCAACGTCCTGACTTTC CASRGLGANVLTF
TRBJ1-1 TRBV19 NA few TGTGCCAGTGTCCCCAGGGGAGGCGCTGAAGCTTTCTTT CASVPRGGAEAFF
TRBJ1-2 TRBV29-1 NA many TGCAGCGCCGCCCCAGTTAACTATGGCTACACCTTC CSAAPVNYGYTF
TRBJ1-2 TRBV12-3/TRBV12-4 NA many TGTGCCAGCAGCTTAGCCGGCCAGGGCTATGGCTACACCTTC CASSLAGQGYGYTF
TRBJ2-7 TRBV7-9 NA NA TGTGCCAGCAGCTTAGGCGCAGGGATCGACGAGCAGTACTTC CASSLGAGIDEQYF